This is a list of T cell receptor beta chains from one sample in a study of T-cell memory formation after mild COVID-19. TCRdb called the 5' RACE reads again in MiXCR, with one record for every CDR3 protein. The sample lists about 190,000 distinct CDR3 sequences; around 17% were seen once. Sequenced material: PBMCs or a T cell subset sorted from them (not recorded which). Source of these receptors: an adult woman who had mild COVID-19 (a few samples of this study predate the infection). Cell type and time point are not known. Each CDR3 is given with its conserved first and last residue. The order of the fields is V gene, J gene, CDR3 length, D gene, clone size, CDR3 DNA, CDR3 protein. A D gene is named only where the DNA matches it firmly. Size values are once, few and many counts, or a class for expanded clones, and some rows have none.

>TRBV12-3/TRBV12-4|TRBJ1-2|13|NA|few
TGTGCCAGCAGTTTCATCGAGGGGAGCGGCTACACCTTC
CASSFIEGSGYTF
>TRBV20-1|TRBJ1-1|14|NA|few
TGCAGTGCTAGACTGGGACGGAAGAACACTGAAGCTTTCTTT
CSARLGRKNTEAFF
>TRBV20-1|TRBJ2-2|16|NA|NA
TGCAGTGCTGGAGCCATTACGCGGGCGAACACCGGGGAGCTGTTTTTT
CSAGAITRANTGELFF
>TRBV5-4|TRBJ1-1|14|NA|NA
TGTGCCAGCAGCCGGAGAGACATGAACACTGAAGCTTTCTTT
CASSRRDMNTEAFF
>TRBV15|TRBJ1-6|14|NA|NA
TGTGCCACCAGCACATCTCCCACCAATTCACCCCTCCACTTT
CATSTSPTNSPLHF
>TRBV2|TRBJ2-7|14|NA|few
TGTGTCAGCAGTCTCGACAGCCTGTCGGGTGAGCAGTACTTC
CVSSLDSLSGEQYF
>TRBV7-2|TRBJ1-3|13|NA|NA
TGTGCCAGTTCCGGGTTCTCTGGAAACACCATATATTTT
CASSGFSGNTIYF
>TRBV5-5|TRBJ2-7|17|TRBD2|NA
TGTGCCAGCAGCTTACGCTCTAGCGGGAGTTATTCCTACGAGCAGTACTTC
CASSLRSSGSYSYEQYF
>TRBV12-3/TRBV12-4|TRBJ1-2|15|NA|few
TGTGCCAGCAGTTCCCGGGACCCCAGACACTATGGCTACACCTTC
CASSSRDPRHYGYTF
>TRBV2|TRBJ1-5|15|TRBD1|few
TGTGCCAGCAGTGTGATGCAGGGGGCCGGTCAGCCCCAGCATTTT
CASSVMQGAGQPQHF
>TRBV29-1|TRBJ1-2|10|NA|few
TGCAGCGTTGAATGGGAAGGGACTCGCTTC
CSVEWEGTRF
>TRBV30|TRBJ1-6|15|NA|many
TGTGCCTGGAGTGTACAGGGCCTCGAGAATTCACCCCTCCACTTT
CAWSVQGLENSPLHF
>TRBV6-5|TRBJ1-2|13|NA|NA
TGTGCCAGCAGGCAGTCGATCACGTATGGCTACACCTTC
CASRQSITYGYTF
>TRBV3-1|TRBJ2-7|15|TRBD1|NA
TGTGCCAGCAGCCATCTGGGACAGGGGGACTACGAGCAGTACTTC
CASSHLGQGDYEQYF
>TRBV6-1|TRBJ1-2|15|NA|NA
TGTGCCAGTGTGGTGTCAGGTCCTACTAACTATGGCTACACCTTC
CASVVSGPTNYGYTF
>TRBV7-9|TRBJ1-2|13|NA|few
TGTGCCAGCAGCAATGACGGAAACTATGGCTACACCTTC
CASSNDGNYGYTF
>TRBV24-1|TRBJ2-1|13|NA|NA
TGTGCCACCCGAGGGGGAGTATCCAATGAGCAGTTCTTC
CATRGGVSNEQFF
>TRBV12-3/TRBV12-4|TRBJ2-3|15|TRBD2|many
TGTGCCAGCAGTTTTCAGAGCGGGAGCGCAGATACGCAGTATTTT
CASSFQSGSADTQYF
>TRBV9|TRBJ1-6|15|TRBD1|many
TGTGCCAGCAGCCCCCAGACAGGGCCCAATTCACCCCTCCACTTT
CASSPQTGPNSPLHF
>TRBV4-1|TRBJ1-1|15|NA|few
TGCGCCAGCAGCCCGCTGGGACGGATGAACACTGAAGCTTTCTTT
CASSPLGRMNTEAFF
>TRBV14|TRBJ1-6|14|NA|few
TGTGCCAGCAGCCAAGAAGTCGGTTCGGGCACCCTCCACTTT
CASSQEVGSGTLHF
>TRBV11-3|TRBJ2-1|16|NA|NA
TGTGCCAGCAGTTCTCACCTGACAGCCTCCTACAATGAGCAGTTCTTC
CASSSHLTASYNEQFF
>TRBV24-1|TRBJ2-2|13|NA|NA
TGTGCCACCAGTGTTTTAAGCACCGGGGAGCTGTTTTTT
CATSVLSTGELFF
>TRBV5-1|TRBJ1-1|14|NA|NA
TGCGCCAGCAGCCCCGGGCTGGGAGGCACTGAAGCTTTCTTT
CASSPGLGGTEAFF
>TRBV11-3|TRBJ2-3|14|NA|few
TGTGCCAGCAGTTACCCCCCGACTGGCGATACGCAGTATTTT
CASSYPPTGDTQYF
>TRBV29-1|TRBJ1-2|14|NA|few
TGCAGCGTTGAGTTAAGGAAAGGGAACTATGGCTACACCTTC
CSVELRKGNYGYTF
>TRBV2|TRBJ2-7|13|NA|few
TGTGCCAGCAGTGAAGAACACCAGGCCACGCAGTACTTC
CASSEEHQATQYF
>TRBV5-1|TRBJ2-7|14|TRBD2|NA
TGCGCCAGCAGCTTAGCTAGCGGGCACTACGAGCAGTACTTC
CASSLASGHYEQYF
>TRBV7-2|TRBJ2-5|17|TRBD2|NA
TGTGCCAGCAGCCTGGGGACTAGCGGGAGGGTCCAAGAGACCCAGTACTTC
CASSLGTSGRVQETQYF
>TRBV12-3/TRBV12-4|TRBJ2-2|13|NA|few
TGTGCCAGCAGTCGCCAAGGAGGCGGGGAGCTGTTTTTT
CASSRQGGGELFF
>TRBV12-3/TRBV12-4|TRBJ2-7|15|NA|few
TGTGCCAGCAGTTTCTCTTCCGGGGGAGCTTACGAGCAGTACTTC
CASSFSSGGAYEQYF
>TRBV5-1|TRBJ1-6|14|TRBD1|few
TGCGCCAGCAGCGAACAGGGGGCCAATTCACCCCTCCACTTT
CASSEQGANSPLHF
>TRBV11-2|TRBJ2-7|14|TRBD2|NA
TGTGCCAGCAGCATGCAGCGGGGGGGCAGCGAGCAGTACTTC
CASSMQRGGSEQYF
>TRBV7-6|TRBJ1-1|13|NA|NA
TGTGCCAGCAGCTTAGGTCAGCCCACTGAAGCTTTCTTT
CASSLGQPTEAFF
>TRBV2|TRBJ2-3|16|NA|few
TGTGCCAGCTCACCCAGGAGGGTCTTATCCACAGATACGCAGTATTTT
CASSPRRVLSTDTQYF
>TRBV6-2/TRBV6-3|TRBJ1-2|15|NA|NA
TGTGCCAGCAGTTACTCACCCCCGACAGGACATGGCTACACCTTC
CASSYSPPTGHGYTF
>TRBV5-5|TRBJ1-2|14|NA|few
TGTGCCAGCAGCTTACTGACATCTAACTATGGCTACACCTTC
CASSLLTSNYGYTF
>TRBV5-1|TRBJ2-7|17|NA|few
TGCGCCAGCAGCTTGGTGGGCAGACTAAAACATTCCTACGAGCAGTACTTC
CASSLVGRLKHSYEQYF
>TRBV20-1|TRBJ1-2|12|NA|once
TGCAGTGCTAGCCAGGGGACCTATGGCTACACCTTC
CSASQGTYGYTF
>TRBV9|TRBJ2-1|15|NA|NA
TGTGCCAGCAGCGTCCTAGGCGTTAGTAAGGATGAGCAGTTCTTC
CASSVLGVSKDEQFF
>TRBV18|TRBJ2-2|16|TRBD2|few
TGTGCCAGCTCAACGCGGACTAGCGGGAGCGGAGGGGAGCTGTTTTTT
CASSTRTSGSGGELFF
>TRBV24-1|TRBJ2-1|15|NA|many
TGTGCCACCAGTGATTTGGCAGGGGCCTACAATGAGCAGTTCTTC
CATSDLAGAYNEQFF
>TRBV30|TRBJ1-1|15|NA|NA
TGTGCCTGGAGTGTAGTATGGGGGGGAGGCACTGAAGCTTTCTTT
CAWSVVWGGGTEAFF
>TRBV6-1|TRBJ2-7|14|TRBD1|NA
TGTGCCAGCGAAAGGACAGGGGGTAGCTACGAGCAGTACTTC
CASERTGGSYEQYF
>TRBV5-1|TRBJ2-1|16|TRBD2|many
TGCGCCAGCAGCCCCCCTAGCGGGACGACTGGGGATGAGCAGTTCTTC
CASSPPSGTTGDEQFF
>TRBV24-1|TRBJ2-3|19|TRBD2|few
TGTGCCACCAGGGGGACTAGCGGGAGTCCTTGGGGTTCAGTGGATACGCAGTATTTT
CATRGTSGSPWGSVDTQYF
>TRBV20-1|TRBJ2-3|17|TRBD1|NA
TGCAGTGCTAGGTCCGGGACAGGAGCTTCTAGCACAGATACGCAGTATTTT
CSARSGTGASSTDTQYF
>TRBV4-1|TRBJ2-5|13|NA|many
TGCGCCAGCAGCCAAGAGCGACAAGAGACCCAGTACTTC
CASSQERQETQYF
>TRBV11-2|TRBJ2-2|16|NA|few
TGTGCCAGCAGCTTAGCATGGCAGGGGAATGCCGGGGAGCTGTTTTTT
CASSLAWQGNAGELFF
>TRBV29-1|TRBJ1-2|13|NA|NA
TGCAGCGTTGAAGATCCAGGGAACTATGGCTACACCTTC
CSVEDPGNYGYTF
>TRBV19|TRBJ2-3|13|NA|NA
TGTGCCAGTAGTATTGCTAGCACAGATACGCAGTATTTT
CASSIASTDTQYF